The 3 T cell receptor beta chains given below trace back to one sample, sequenced in a study of blood T cells in healthy people across ages. Alongside a J-beta primer mix, a sample-barcoded 5' primer served in a second PCR lasting about 7 to 12 cycles. Each CDR3 protein gets one entry after TCRdb re-called the 5' RACE reads with MiXCR. The data contain 1.2 million to 1.5 million distinct CDR3 sequences, approximately 40% of them singletons. Specimen: blood. All receptors come from a woman in her late teens or twenties in good health.

Worth noting for this clonotype: The conserved phenylalanine or tryptophan is not found at the CDR3 terminus, so this likely reflects a read error. The rearrangement links TRBV20-1 to TRBJ2-7, with 9 bases matching TRBD2. CDR3 length equals 13 residues. J was trimmed by 0 bases and V by 7 bases; bases with no gene match: 4. Germline CDR1 is DFQATT and CDR2 is SNEGSKA (reference sequence). The CDR3, as DNA: TGCAGTGTCCCGGGACTAGCCTCCTACGAGCAGTACTTA. Residues: CSVPGLASYEQYL.

This clonotype was seen more than once but under ten times. This chain joins TRBV4-1 and TRBJ2-3, with 9 positions matching TRBD1. This CDR3 is built from 18 residues. V lost 0 bases, J lost 6 bases, and 13 bases stayed unmatched. Germline V gene sequence: CDR1 MGHRA, CDR2 YSYEKL. The CDR3 region has the DNA TGCGCCAGCAGCCAAGAGGGGGGGGACAGGGATCCCCGGGATACGCAGTATTTT. It yields the protein CASSQEGGDRDPRDTQYF.

This clonotype was recorded a few times. The germline gene is not matched at one end of the junction; a read error may be the cause. The chain carries TRBV2 and TRBJ1-2, with D tentatively TRBD1 (5 bases). CDR3 size: 13 residues. Germline loops: CDR1 SNHLY, CDR2 FYNNEI. Written as DNA, the CDR3 is TGTGCCAGCGTACGACAGTCTAATTATGGCTACACCTTC. Translated: CASVRQSNYGYTF.